The clone carrying this T cell receptor beta chain was seen repeatedly, ten times or more. Its antigen remains unknown. At one of its ends the junction is not consistent with the germline gene, which may arise from a read error. The CDR3 spans 13 residues. Germline CDR1 is MNHNS and CDR2 is SASEGT. Constant-region reverse primers amplified full-length variable regions, followed by semi-nested Nested Universal Primer A PCR. One entry per CDR3 protein results from TCRdb running MiXCR on the 5' RACE reads. The table shows nearly 55,000 distinct CDR3 sequences, with approximately 23% occurring only once. CD25-based Treg depletion was applied to purified naive CD4+ T cells. The study's findings and limits: In terms of TCR gene usage, tumor memory CD4+ T cells clustered together with blood and lymph node memory CD4+ cells, as well as with lymph node naive CD4+ cells.

Input material: tumor-infiltrating naive CD4+ T cells sorted from the breast tumor. Subset indicated: naive CD4+ T cells, CD4+CD45RA+CD25-. The chain is built from TRBV6-1 and TRBJ1-2; a possible D gene is TRBD1 (5 bases). This clonotype originated in a female donor with breast cancer. Written as DNA, the CDR3 is TGTGCCAGCAGCGAAGGGACTTCTTTCGGCTACACCTTC. Its translation is CASSEGTSFGYTF.